This T cell receptor beta chain was captured by sequencing in a study of read filtering for tumor transcriptome and immune sequencing (dated by TCRdb to the early 2020s). Turning to the overall study: The cohort had 16 to 20 male and 15 or so female patients with a mean age of roughly 62 years, ranging from roughly 45 to 85. Using the same bone marrow samples, the study compared TCR repertoires obtained by targeted immune repertoire sequencing with those obtained by bulk whole-transcriptome sequencing. A main aim was a read-filtering strategy for immune repertoire data, specifically whether clonotypes supported by a single read should be removed. By revised international staging, 8 or 9 patients were R-ISS I, some 16 were R-ISS II and about seven were R-ISS III. Per sample, about 4.05 to 11 million TCR-region mapped reads were obtained with IR-seq, compared with only about 80 to 1,400 with RNA-seq. After DNase treatment, whole-transcriptome libraries were prepared with the TruSeq RNA Access Library Prep Kit. Points the paper makes about the study in general: Clonotypes were captured by IR-seq at much higher depth and more reliably than by RNA-seq, and smaller IR-seq throughput was sufficient for identification of most shared clonotypes. Rather than purified T cells, the sorted CD138-negative fraction was a mixed bone marrow immune population. Removing single-read clonotypes increased the correlation between IR-seq and RNA-seq shared clonotype proportions. Single-read clonotypes made up 80% to 90% of clonotypes but only around 4% of total reads in IR-seq, compared with more than 65% of clonotypes and roughly 40% of reads in RNA-seq.

Starting from around 400 ng RNA, TCR libraries were constructed with the Immunoverse kit using molecular barcoded adaptors that cover the alpha/delta and beta/gamma chains. TCR library preparation was performed with the same RNA that was used for transcriptome sequencing. Sequencing of TCR libraries was carried out on an Illumina HiSeq 4000 with 2 x 150 cycles. The published analysis was carried out like this. MiXCR aligned TCR reads to human V, D, J and C references and assembled the aligned reads into CDR3 clonotypes, with quality filtering and error correction included. The tcR package in R was used for analysis of clonotype counts and gene usage diversity. For inspection of raw mapping reads, RNA-seq reads were mapped by STAR aligner version 2.5.3a onto GRCh37 of the human genome. To test how sequencing depth affects detected clonotypes, IR-seq fastq files were randomly downsampled with Seqtk 1.3. TCRdb took the public reads, trimmed them with fastp at Q25, ran MiXCR for clone calling and kept in-frame beta chains. Identical CDR3 proteins give one entry, which carries the most common genes and DNA. The V and J calls were not made by the authors but by TCRdb's processing. Across this sample there are roughly 90,000 distinct CDR3 sequences, with about a fifth seen only once. The biggest ten clones account for more than 9.5% of the sample.

Trimming costs V 3 bases and J 6 bases, and their ends lie 12 bases apart. The CDR3 goes from the cysteine to the phenylalanine over 14 residues. The DNA shown is the 42-base CDR3, in frame from base 1. The germline V gene sets CDR1 to SNHLY and CDR2 to FYNNEI. Bone marrow was sampled from every patient at the time of active disease. Isolation of bone marrow mononuclear cells was performed by Ficoll-Hypaque density gradient centrifugation. CD138-negative cells were obtained by negative selection after labeling with CD138 magnetic microbeads on a MACS separator, removing myeloma plasma cells. The purity of the isolated cells was checked by flow cytometry with CD138 antibodies on an Attune NxT. Total RNA was extracted using TRIzol reagent and was quantified on a NanoDrop spectrophotometer. For each patient, the CD138-negative bone marrow sample underwent paired RNA-seq and IR-seq. This clonotype was recorded a few times. Its target antigen remains unknown. No quality values exist for individual bases; no much larger clone is one base distant.

This TCR came from a donor older than 35 with multiple myeloma. Recombination linked TRBV2 to TRBJ1-5; TRBD1 is perhaps the D gene, given 6 matching bases. Source material: a population of CD138-negative cells sorted from bone marrow. This specimen's cell subset or site label, per the study, means: bone marrow mononuclear cells depleted of CD138+ plasma/myeloma cells by negative magnetic selection. The DNA is TGTGCCAGCAGTGATCAGGGGAAGGGTCAGCCCCAGCATTTT. This yields the protein CASSDQGKGQPQHF.